The 13 T cell receptor beta chains in this list originate from one sample, sequenced in a study of CD8 T cells in Susac syndrome (dated by TCRdb to the late 2010s). The library came from the immunoSEQ multiplex PCR assay. RNA was extracted with the RNeasy kit and roughly 0.5 to 1 ug was reverse transcribed using random hexamers. Starting from the raw public reads, TCRdb applied fastp trimming at Q25, assembled clones with MiXCR and retained in-frame beta chains. Identical CDR3 protein sequences are pooled into one entry, listed with their most common genes and DNA. The sample yields a few hundred thousand distinct CDR3 sequences; 85% to 90% were counted once. Jointly, the top ten make up roughly 0.11% of the sample. The specimen sequenced was CD8+ T cells from PBMCs. The receptors here all came from a human donor with multiple sclerosis.

This clonotype was seen just once. This rearrangement joins TRBV11-2 to TRBJ2-7; D may be TRBD1 (5 bases). CDR3 length: 16 amino acids. Germline V gene data show CDR1 as SGHAT and CDR2 as FQNNGV. Deletions cut 5 bases from V and 3 bases from J, with 20 bases between. CDR3 residues: CASSKWGIMGLYEQYF. The CDR3 nucleotides read TGTGCCAGCAGCAAATGGGGCATTATGGGCCTCTACGAGCAGTACTTC.

The chain couples TRBV12-3 or TRBV12-4 to TRBJ2-5; D not resolved. V gave up 0 bases and J gave up 4 bases, with 9 bases separating them. This CDR3 has 14 amino acids. Written as DNA, the CDR3 is TGTGCCAGCAGTTTAGCGCACAGATTAGAGACCCAGTACTTC. Protein: CASSLAHRLETQYF.

In nucleotides, the CDR3 is TGTGCCAGCAGCCGGATGGACAGGGGGCTCTACGAGCAGTACTTC. This gives the protein CASSRMDRGLYEQYF. V gene TRBV5-4 combines with J gene TRBJ2-7; 11 bases map to TRBD1. The CDR3 runs to 15 residues. The ends lost 4 bases at V and 3 bases at J; junction bases unmatched: 6. The V gene's germline CDR1 is SGHNT and CDR2 YYREEE (reference sequence).

The genes are TRBV27 and TRBJ2-1, with D possibly TRBD2 on 7 matching bases. Germline V CDR1 and CDR2: MNHEY, SMNVEV (reference sequence). The V end lost 3 bases, the J end lost 7 bases, and 16 bases lay between the germline ends. The CDR3 is made up of 15 amino acids. The CDR3 nucleotides read TGTGCCAGCAGTTTCATAGGGGGAGGGCCGAATGAGCAGTTCTTC. Translation: CASSFIGGGPNEQFF.

As concerns this clonotype: One end of the junction does not line up with germline, which may come from a read error. CDR3 residues: CSVGGQGPYEQHF. The CDR3 bases are TGCAGCGTTGGGGGACAGGGACCCTACGAGCAGCACTTC. The gene calls are TRBV29-1 and TRBJ2-7; 9 bases are shared with TRBD1. CDR1 is SQVTM and CDR2 is ANQGSEA in the germline V gene. The CDR3 is 13 amino acids.

The J gene is TRBJ2-5, the V gene TRBV27; D is perhaps TRBD1 or TRBD2 (6 bases each). The germline gives CDR1 MNHEY, CDR2 SMNVEV (reference sequence). The CDR3 is 13 residues long. Trimming shortened V by 4 bases and J by 5 bases, and 11 bases separated the two germline ends. The CDR3 loop is CASSYGGRETQYF. The DNA of the CDR3 is TGTGCCAGCAGTTACGGGGGCCGGGAGACCCAGTACTTC.

The chain joins TRBV11-2 to TRBJ2-5; the D gene could be TRBD1 or TRBD2 (5 bases each). The V gene's germline CDR1 is SGHAT and CDR2 FQNNGV. The CDR3 loop spans 13 amino acids. Trimming took 2 bases from V and 5 from J, leaving 9 bases between them. CDR3 sequence (DNA): TGTGCCAGCAGCTTATGGGACGGTGAGACCCAGTACTTC. As protein: CASSLWDGETQYF.

The gene calls are TRBV4-1 and TRBJ2-7, with 7 positions matching TRBD2. The germline V gene has CDR1 MGHRA and CDR2 YSYEKL. J lost 2 bases, V lost 7 bases, and 11 bases had no gene match. The CDR3 consists of 15 residues. The CDR3 sequence: CASTQTVAGAYEQYF. In DNA, the CDR3 is TGCGCCAGCACCCAGACGGTTGCGGGGGCCTACGAGCAGTACTTC.

The gene calls are TRBV5-6 and TRBJ2-2; D gene unclear. V gave up 0 bases and J gave up 7 bases, with 4 bases separating them. CDR1 and CDR2 (germline): SGHDT, YYEEEE. The CDR3 sequence is 12 residues long. DNA of the CDR3: TGTGCCAGCAGCTTGGATTTCGGGGAGCTGTTTTTT. Protein sequence: CASSLDFGELFF.

V gene TRBV29-1 combines with J gene TRBJ2-7, with 8 bases that match TRBD2. This CDR3 region has 13 residues. CDR1 and CDR2 from the germline V gene are SQVTM and ANQGSEA. V shed 6 bases, J shed 3 bases, and the junction held 7 bases outside the gene matches. The CDR3 DNA sequence: TGCAGCGTAATAGCGGGATCAGACTACGAGCAGTACTTC. This gives the protein CSVIAGSDYEQYF.

This chain uses TRBV5-1 with TRBJ2-7, with 10 bases identical to TRBD1. CDR1 is SGHRS, CDR2 YFSETQ, per germline. The J segment lost 5 bases and the V segment lost 4 bases, leaving 6 bases of the junction unmatched. CDR3 length: 14 amino acids. CDR3 protein: CASSPGTGDNEQYF. CDR3 nucleotides: TGCGCCAGCAGCCCCGGGACAGGGGACAACGAGCAGTACTTC.

Here the CDR3 reads CASSPPWANVLTF. The CDR3 DNA is TGTGCCAGCAGCCCCCCCTGGGCCAACGTCCTGACTTTC. The V call is TRBV11-2, the J call TRBJ2-6; D uncertain. The V and J ends lost 5 bases and 5 bases respectively, with 7 bases between them. This CDR3 comprises 13 residues. The V gene's germline CDR1 is SGHAT and CDR2 FQNNGV.

The chain recombines TRBV7-9 with TRBJ1-2; a possible D gene is TRBD1 (5 bases). V was shortened by 7 bases and J by 2 bases, with 17 bases between the two germline ends. Per the germline V gene, CDR1 is SEHNR and CDR2 is FQNEAQ (reference sequence). This CDR3 is 15 amino acids long. Here the CDR3 DNA reads TGTGCCAGCACCCTAGGGGCCGGGAGGAACTATGGCTACACCTTC. It codes for CASTLGAGRNYGYTF.